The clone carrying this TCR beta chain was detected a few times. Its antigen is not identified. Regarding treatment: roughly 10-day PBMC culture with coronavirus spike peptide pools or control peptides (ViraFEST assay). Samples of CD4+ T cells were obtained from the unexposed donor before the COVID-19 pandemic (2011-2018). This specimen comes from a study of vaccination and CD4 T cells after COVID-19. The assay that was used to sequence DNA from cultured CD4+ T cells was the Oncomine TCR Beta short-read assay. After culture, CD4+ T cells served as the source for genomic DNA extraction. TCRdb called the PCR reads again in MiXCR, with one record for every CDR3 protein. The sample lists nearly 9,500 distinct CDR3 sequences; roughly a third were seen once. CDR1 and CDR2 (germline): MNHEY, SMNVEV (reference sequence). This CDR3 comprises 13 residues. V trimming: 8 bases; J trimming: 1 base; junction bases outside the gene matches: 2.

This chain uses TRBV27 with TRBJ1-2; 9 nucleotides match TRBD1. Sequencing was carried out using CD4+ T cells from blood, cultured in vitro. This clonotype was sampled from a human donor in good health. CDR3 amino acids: CASGTGHNYGYTF. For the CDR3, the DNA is TGTGCCAGCGGGACAGGGCATAACTATGGCTACACCTTC.